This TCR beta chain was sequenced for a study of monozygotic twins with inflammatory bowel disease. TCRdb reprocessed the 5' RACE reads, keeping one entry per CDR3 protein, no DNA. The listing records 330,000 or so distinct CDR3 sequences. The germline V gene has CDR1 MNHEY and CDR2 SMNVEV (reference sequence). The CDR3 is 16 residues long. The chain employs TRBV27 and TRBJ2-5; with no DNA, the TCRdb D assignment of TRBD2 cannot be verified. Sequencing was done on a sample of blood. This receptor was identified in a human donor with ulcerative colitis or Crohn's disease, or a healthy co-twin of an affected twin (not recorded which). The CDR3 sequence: CASSFTSSGRGETQYF.